This T cell receptor (beta chain) was retrieved from a study of blood T cells in healthy people across ages. This clonotype was counted between two and nine times. Primers used in a second PCR of roughly 6 to 11 cycles were a sample-barcoded 5' primer and a J-beta primer mix. TCRdb itself ran the 5' RACE reads through MiXCR, one entry per CDR3 protein. Of 800,000 or so distinct CDR3 sequences listed, around a quarter are singletons. Trimming pared 4 bases from V and 2 bases from J, leaving 12 bases between. Germline V gene lookup returns CDR1 DFQATT and CDR2 SNEGSKA (reference sequence). The CDR3 has 14 residues. The same specimen was also included in a second study, on T cells of mothers and their children. As that report states: The entire RNA extract went into cDNA synthesis at about 1.5 ug per 15 ul.

This sequence originates from a boy aged 5 to 17 in good health. The V call is TRBV20-1, the J call TRBJ1-5, with a possible D match to TRBD1 (5 bases). Sequenced material: blood. Here the CDR3 reads CSATDKRGNQPQHF. The CDR3 DNA is TGCAGTGCTACGGACAAGCGCGGCAATCAGCCCCAGCATTTT.